These 6 T cell receptor beta chains share one sample of origin, sequenced in a study of T cells in localized non-small cell lung cancer. Sequenced by immunoSEQ multiplex PCR; TCRdb stores in-frame clones only, minus some. The sample comprises some 14,000 clones, about 80% of which are singletons, and more than 3.5% rests with the top ten. This sample comprised peripheral blood, obtained before any cancer treatment. The receptors derive from a female donor older than 55 with stage I squamous cell lung carcinoma.

The chain links TRBV5-1 to TRBJ2-5; no reliable D call. V was pared by 0 bases and J by 3 bases, with 12 bases between. The CDR3 is 15 amino acids. CDR1 is SGHRS, CDR2 YFSETQ, per germline. For the CDR3, the DNA is TGCGCCAGCAGCTTGGTACAGCCAACTAAAGAGACCCAGTACTTC. Amino acid sequence: CASSLVQPTKETQYF.

The rearrangement links TRBV4-3 to TRBJ1-5; D possibly corresponds to TRBD1 (5 bases). Germline-derived CDR1 and CDR2 are LGHNA and YSLEER. CDR3 length: 14 residues. The V and J ends lost 4 bases and 7 bases respectively, with 14 bases between them. CDR3 in amino acids: CASSPTGVSQPQHF. CDR3 DNA sequence: TGCGCCAGCAGCCCGACGGGGGTGAGCCAGCCCCAGCATTTT.

This clone has just one count. The genes are TRBV7-9 and TRBJ2-5; D gene unclear. Trimming shortened V by 1 base and J by 4 bases, and 10 bases separated the two germline ends. The CDR3 consists of 14 residues. The germline gives CDR1 SEHNR, CDR2 FQNEAQ (reference sequence). The CDR3: CASSLGGFPETQYF. The CDR3 DNA sequence: TGTGCCAGCAGCTTAGGGGGTTTTCCAGAGACCCAGTACTTC.

V gene TRBV7-2 combines with J gene TRBJ2-7; D might be TRBD2 (6 bases). Germline lookup yields CDR1 SGHTA and CDR2 FQGNSA. Trimming pared 1 base from V and 2 bases from J, leaving 15 bases between. The CDR3 is 16 residues long. CDR3 DNA sequence: TGTGCCAGCAGCTTAGAGGGAGGCAGCCCCACCTACGAGCAGTACTTC. Amino acids: CASSLEGGSPTYEQYF.

This clone was seen once. The J gene is TRBJ1-6, the V gene TRBV27; D ambiguous. Germline lookup yields CDR1 MNHEY and CDR2 SMNVEV (reference sequence). CDR3 length: 14 residues. Trimming removed 8 bases at V and 6 bases at J, with 14 bases between. CDR3 amino acids: CASAVEGPNSPLHF. The CDR3, as DNA: TGTGCCAGCGCGGTTGAAGGGCCTAATTCACCCCTCCACTTT.

This clone was seen just once. The DNA for the CDR3 is TGCGCCAGCAGCTTTCTGGGGGTAGGAAACACCATATATTTT. Encoded protein: CASSFLGVGNTIYF. J is TRBJ1-3 and V is TRBV5-1, with TRBD1 as a possible D gene (5 bases). Germline CDR1 is SGHRS and CDR2 is YFSETQ. Trimming left V 2 bases short and J 4 bases short, with 10 bases between. CDR3 length: 14 residues.